A single sample gave rise to the 21 T cell receptor beta chains below, sequenced in a study of cytomegalovirus exposure and HLA in healthy donors. Primers for the PCR totalled 60 Vbeta and 13 Jbeta. Clones were read by immunoSEQ multiplex PCR, and TCRdb kept only the in-frame ones, dropping some. The sample yields about 180,000 clones, roughly four fifths seen once. Sequencing used PBMCs. Receptor source: a female donor in good health and CMV-seronegative.

The chain combines TRBV2 with TRBJ1-1; D gene uncertain. V shed 6 bases and J shed 0 bases, with 11 bases lying between them. The V gene's germline CDR1 is SNHLY and CDR2 FYNNEI. This CDR3 is built from 14 residues. CDR3 sequence (DNA): TGTGCCAGCAGGGTAGGGAGGATGAACACTGAAGCTTTCTTT. This translates into CASRVGRMNTEAFF.

The chain links TRBV30 to TRBJ2-3, with 8 nucleotides matching TRBD2. The junction had 5 bases not matched to a gene; V was cut back by 3 bases and J by 3 bases. The CDR3 has 14 residues. CDR1 GTSNPN and CDR2 SVGIG come from the germline V gene (reference sequence). For the CDR3, the DNA is TGTGCCTGGAGCCCAACTAGCGGAACAGATACGCAGTATTTT. Translated, it gives CAWSPTSGTDTQYF.

The J gene is TRBJ1-2, the V gene TRBV7-2; D remains unclear. V lost 5 bases and J lost 2, with 6 bases in between. The CDR3 loop spans 12 amino acids. The germline V gene encodes CDR1 SGHTA and CDR2 FQGNSA. The CDR3 bases are TGTGCCAGCAGCAGACAAAACTATGGCTACACCTTC. Protein product: CASSRQNYGYTF.

The chain links TRBV6-1 to TRBJ1-2; 7 bases fit TRBD1. Per germline, CDR1 MNHNS and CDR2 SASEGT. The CDR3 consists of 13 residues. V lost 4 bases and J lost 8; bases outside the gene matches: 7. The CDR3 here is CASSVDRVGGYTF. The CDR3 nucleotides are TGTGCCAGCAGTGTTGACAGGGTAGGAGGCTACACCTTC.

The chain has TRBV11-2 and TRBJ1-1; no clear D. The CDR3 loop spans 15 amino acids. Germline CDR1 and CDR2: SGHAT and FQNNGV. Trimming stripped 1 base from V and 10 bases from J, with 19 bases between. The CDR3 DNA follows: TGTGCCAGCAGCTTAGTATTTGCAAACACAGACGGAGCTTTCTTT. This gives the protein CASSLVFANTDGAFF.

The genes are TRBV6-1 and TRBJ2-6; D call uncertain. This CDR3 is built from 16 residues. Trimming took 1 base from V and 1 from J, leaving 8 bases between them. CDR1 and CDR2 from the germline V gene are MNHNS and SASEGT. The CDR3 DNA sequence: TGTGCCAGCAGTGAAGTCATCACTTCTGGGGCCAACGTCCTGACTTTC. Translating gives CASSEVITSGANVLTF.

The chain recombines TRBV5-1 with TRBJ2-1, with 9 bases fitting TRBD2. CDR1 SGHRS and CDR2 YFSETQ come from the germline V gene. The CDR3 is made up of 14 amino acids. Unmatched junction bases numbered 1, after V lost 0 bases and J lost 6 bases. The CDR3 coding sequence is TGCGCCAGCAGCTTGGTAGCGGGGGTCAATGAGCAGTTCTTC. Its protein is CASSLVAGVNEQFF. Full variable domain (remainder filled in from reference TRBV5-1 and TRBJ2-1): KAGVTQTPRYLIKTRGQQVTLSCSPISGHRSVSWYQQTPGQGLQFLFEYFSETQRNKGNFPGRFSGRQFSNSRSEMNVSTLELGDSALYLCASSLVAGVNEQFFGPGTRLTVL.

The chain carries TRBV30 and TRBJ1-3, with a possible D match to TRBD1 (6 bases). The CDR3 is made up of 15 amino acids. V lost 5 bases and J lost 1, with 15 bases in between. CDR1 and CDR2 (germline): GTSNPN, SVGIG (reference sequence). CDR3 coding DNA: TGTGCCTGGTACAGGGACGGGGGGTCTGGAAACACCATATATTTT. Translating it yields CAWYRDGGSGNTIYF. Drawing the rest from reference TRBV30 and TRBJ1-3, the complete variable domain is SQTIHQWPATLVQPVGSPLSLECTVEGTSNPNLYWYRQAAGRGLQLLFYSVGIGQISSEVPQNLSASRPQDRQFILSSKKLLLSDSGFYLCAWYRDGGSGNTIYFGEGSWLTVV.

The chain combines TRBV11-2 with TRBJ2-3; TRBD1 might be the D (6 bases). The CDR3 consists of 14 residues. V lost 7 bases, J lost 4 bases, and 15 bases lay in between. CDR1 and CDR2 from the germline V gene are SGHAT and FQNNGV. The CDR3 loop reads CASTTLRGSDTQYF. The CDR3 DNA follows: TGTGCCAGCACCACCCTTAGGGGGTCAGATACGCAGTATTTT.

The gene calls are TRBV27 and TRBJ1-1, with D tentatively TRBD1 (6 bases). CDR3 length: 14 amino acids. Germline CDR1 reads MNHEY; CDR2 reads SMNVEV (reference sequence). Trimming shortened V by 9 bases and J by 0 bases, and 14 bases separated the two germline ends. In nucleotides, the CDR3 is TGTGCCAGTAGCTTGGGACAAATGAACACTGAAGCTTTCTTT. It translates to CASSLGQMNTEAFF.

The V and J genes are TRBV27 and TRBJ1-1, with D possibly matching TRBD1 (6 bases). The length of the CDR3 is 13 residues. Per germline, CDR1 MNHEY and CDR2 SMNVEV (reference sequence). V lost 5 bases to trimming and J lost 4 bases, with 11 bases between them. The CDR3 DNA reads as TGTGCCAGCAGTCCCAGGGGAAGCACTGAAGCTTTCTTT. Protein: CASSPRGSTEAFF.

This clone appeared a few times. This chain uses TRBV2 with TRBJ1-5; no reliable D call. CDR3 length: 14 amino acids. V lost 6 bases, J lost 7 bases, and 16 bases lay in between. CDR1 is SNHLY, CDR2 FYNNEI, per germline. The CDR3 DNA sequence: TGTGCCAGCAGCCTCGCCGGGAGAAACCAGCCCCAGCATTTT. This translates into CASSLAGRNQPQHF.

This clone was picked up a small number of times. The V gene is TRBV9, the J gene TRBJ1-1; tentative D call: TRBD1 (5 bases). Trimming shortened V by 0 bases and J by 0 bases, and 12 bases separated the two germline ends. The CDR3 loop spans 16 amino acids. CDR1 SGDLS and CDR2 YYNGEE come from the germline V gene. CDR3 in amino acids: CASSVGAGRVNTEAFF. The CDR3 DNA reads as TGTGCCAGCAGCGTAGGCGCAGGGAGGGTGAACACTGAAGCTTTCTTT.

Only one count was recorded for this clone. The chain carries TRBV28 and TRBJ2-7, with 8 bases fitting TRBD2. This CDR3 contains 15 residues. Germline V CDR1 and CDR2: MDHEN, SYDVKM. Trimming cost V 5 bases and J 4 bases; bases outside gene matches: 10. The CDR3 region is CASSQRGGGNYEQYF. In nucleotides, the CDR3 is TGTGCCAGCAGTCAAAGAGGCGGGGGGAATTACGAGCAGTACTTC.

CDR3 sequence reads: CASTRPRGMYEQYF. The DNA of the CDR3 is TGTGCCAGCACCCGACCGCGGGGGATGTACGAGCAGTACTTC. This sequence joins TRBV7-2 and TRBJ2-7; 7 positions agree with TRBD2. CDR1 SGHTA and CDR2 FQGNSA come from the germline V gene. The CDR3 totals 14 residues. The V segment lost 7 bases and the J segment 4 bases; nucleotides outside the gene matches: 10.

This chain joins TRBV28 and TRBJ1-2; tentatively, D is TRBD1 (6 bases). Trimming took off 8 bases at V and 0 bases at J, with 13 bases between the two ends. CDR3 size: 14 residues. In germline, CDR1 is MDHEN, CDR2 SYDVKM. The CDR3 region has the DNA TGTGCCAGCCAGGACAGCACAACTAACTATGGCTACACCTTC. The encoded protein is CASQDSTTNYGYTF.

V is TRBV10-3 and J is TRBJ2-1, with D possibly matching TRBD2 (5 bases). The germline V gene has CDR1 ENHRY and CDR2 SYGVKD. The CDR3 length is 14 residues. V lost 3 bases and J 15 bases, leaving 21 bases between the germline ends. The CDR3 nucleotides read TGTGCCATCAGTGATGACTCCCTTCTCAGCAGCGGGTTCTTC. Translation gives CAISDDSLLSSGFF.

This clone was recorded only once. The V and J genes are TRBV23-1 and TRBJ2-1; TRBD2 matches 9 bases. TRBV23-1 is treated as an ORF (open reading frame) with a function not yet certain. Germline trimming cut 2 bases from V and 0 bases from J; bases unmatched to any gene: 2. This CDR3 comprises 16 residues. CDR3 residues: CASSQPSGASYNEQFF. The DNA for the CDR3 is TGCGCCAGCAGTCAACCTAGCGGGGCCTCCTACAATGAGCAGTTCTTC.

This clone was seen more than once but under ten times. This chain links TRBV9 with TRBJ2-3, with D possibly TRBD2 on 6 matching bases. CDR3 length equals 15 residues. Germline V gene lookup returns CDR1 SGDLS and CDR2 YYNGEE. V was cut by 3 bases and J by 5 bases, with 16 bases left in between. Here the CDR3 reads CASSGVGGQEDTQYF. The DNA for the CDR3 is TGTGCCAGCAGCGGCGTGGGGGGTCAAGAAGATACGCAGTATTTT.

This clone was found a few times. This chain uses TRBV4-3 with TRBJ1-1, with TRBD1 as a possible D gene (5 bases). This CDR3 has 15 residues. Germline V gene lookup returns CDR1 LGHNA and CDR2 YSLEER. V shed 0 bases and J shed 4 bases, with 12 bases lying between them. CDR3 sequence reads: CASSQDQGLSTEAFF. DNA of the CDR3: TGCGCCAGCAGCCAAGATCAGGGACTGAGCACTGAAGCTTTCTTT.

The CDR3 region is CASSVGTGNSPLHF. The DNA of the CDR3 is TGTGCCAGTAGTGTCGGGACAGGGAATTCACCCCTCCACTTT. The chain links TRBV19 to TRBJ1-6; 9 nucleotides agree with TRBD1. Looked up from germline, CDR1 is LNHDA and CDR2 is SQIVND (reference sequence). CDR3 size: 14 residues. V lost 5 bases and J lost 7; bases outside the gene matches: 3.